This TCR beta chain came from a study of blood T cell repertoires in COVID-19. Germline V CDR1 and CDR2: MNHNY, SVGAGI (reference sequence). The CDR3 spans 14 residues. Unmatched junction bases numbered 8, after V lost 8 bases and J lost 5 bases. Some clones are missing from TCRdb's copy, which holds only in-frame ones; the method was immunoSEQ multiplex PCR. The sample shows approximately 200,000 clones, around 90% of them seen only once. The sequenced material came from PBMCs or T cells enriched from blood (not recorded which). J is TRBJ1-2 and V is TRBV6-6; TRBD1 agrees at 10 bases. This clonotype was obtained from a woman aged 25-40 years who had recovered from COVID-19. CDR3 loop: CASSPGTGVYGYTF. In nucleotides, the CDR3 is TGTGCCAGCTCCCCCGGGACAGGGGTATATGGCTACACCTTC.